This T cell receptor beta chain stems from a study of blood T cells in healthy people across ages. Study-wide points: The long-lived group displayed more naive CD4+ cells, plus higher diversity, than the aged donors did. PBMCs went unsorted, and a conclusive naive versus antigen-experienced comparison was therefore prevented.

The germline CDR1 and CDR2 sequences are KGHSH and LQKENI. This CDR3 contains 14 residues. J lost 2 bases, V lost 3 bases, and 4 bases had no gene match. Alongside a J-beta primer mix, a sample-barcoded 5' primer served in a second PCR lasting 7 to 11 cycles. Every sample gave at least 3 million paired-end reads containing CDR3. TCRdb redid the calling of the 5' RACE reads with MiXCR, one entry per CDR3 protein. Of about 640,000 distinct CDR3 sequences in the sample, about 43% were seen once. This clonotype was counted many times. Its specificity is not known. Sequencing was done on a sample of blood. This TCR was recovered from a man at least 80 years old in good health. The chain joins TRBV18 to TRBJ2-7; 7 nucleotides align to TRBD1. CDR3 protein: CASSPRQGTYEQYF. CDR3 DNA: TGTGCCAGCTCACCTCGACAGGGAACCTACGAGCAGTACTTC. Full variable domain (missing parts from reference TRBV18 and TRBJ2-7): NAGVMQNPRHLVRRRGQEARLRCSPMKGHSHVYWYRQLPEEGLKFMVYLQKENIIDESGMPKERFSAEFPKEGPSILRIQQVVRGDSAAYFCASSPRQGTYEQYFGPGTRLTVT.